This T cell receptor beta chain was obtained from a study of blood T cell repertoires in COVID-19. In the study overall: Some COVID-19 samples were acute and others convalescent; all came from the United States, Italy and Spain.

Sequencing was performed with immunoSEQ multiplex PCR; in TCRdb, only in-frame clones are kept and a portion is missing. Of a few hundred thousand clones listed, nearly 90% are singletons. The CDR3 length is 15 residues. Germline V gene data show CDR1 as LNHDA and CDR2 as SQIVND (reference sequence). V was cut by 3 bases and J by 0 bases, with 9 bases left in between. The table lists this clone with a few counts. Participant ages covered roughly 18 to 89 years across about 22 US areas. Material for sequencing was PBMCs or T cells enriched from blood (not recorded which). The clonotype originates from a woman younger than 45 who had recovered from COVID-19. The chain has TRBV19 and TRBJ1-3; D is unresolved. The CDR3 bases are TGTGCCAGTAGTATCTCGGTTTACTCTGGAAACACCATATATTTT. Amino acids: CASSISVYSGNTIYF.